These 4 T cell receptor beta chains were all obtained from the same sample, sequenced in a study of neurological immune-mediated disorders. TCRdb redid the calling of the 5' RACE reads with MiXCR, one entry per CDR3 protein. The profile shows roughly 100,000 distinct CDR3 sequences, roughly a tenth of them singletons. The time point here: longitudinal time-point 3. Sequencing was done on a sample of PBMCs. These receptors all come from a female donor with HTLV-1-associated myelopathy (HAM/TSP).

This clonotype was counted a few times. The rearrangement links TRBV5-6 to TRBJ2-3; TRBD1 matches 7 bases. Germline CDR1 and CDR2: SGHDT and YYEEEE. The ends lost 4 bases at V and 4 bases at J; junction bases unmatched: 9. There are 15 residues in the CDR3. The CDR3 DNA reads as TGTGCCAGCAGCCGATCGGACAGGTCGGCAGATACGCAGTATTTT. Encoded protein: CASSRSDRSADTQYF.

The sample holds many counts of this clonotype. The genes are TRBV10-2 and TRBJ2-7, with D possibly matching TRBD1 (6 bases). Trimming cost V 6 bases and J 7 bases, with 19 bases left between them. There are 14 residues in the CDR3. CDR1 WSHSY and CDR2 SAAADI come from the germline V gene. CDR3 amino acids: CASRTLYRDGEQYF. DNA for the CDR3: TGCGCCAGCAGGACGTTATACAGGGACGGGGAGCAGTACTTC.

The chain has TRBV7-8 and TRBJ2-6, with D hard to call. Per germline, CDR1 SGHVS and CDR2 FQNEAQ. The V and J ends lost 5 bases and 0 bases respectively, with 8 bases between them. The CDR3 sequence is 15 residues long. CDR3 region: CASSQDNSGANVLTF. Here the CDR3 DNA reads TGTGCCAGCAGCCAAGACAACTCTGGGGCCAACGTCCTGACTTTC.

As regards this clonotype: This may be a read error, as it is one base from a much larger clone. The V gene is TRBV5-1, the J gene TRBJ2-6; 7 bases align to TRBD2. Germline CDR1 reads SGHRS; CDR2 reads YFSETQ. This CDR3 spans 16 amino acids. V trimming: 4 bases; J trimming: 3 bases; junction bases outside the gene matches: 7. The chain's CDR3 is CASSLGLTFGANVLTF. In nucleotides, the CDR3 is TGCGCCAGCAGCCTGGGACTAACCTTTGGGGCCAACGTCCTGACTTTC.